These 13 T cell receptor beta chains originate from one sample sequenced in a study of T cell responses to AZD1222 COVID-19 vaccine. Sequencing was performed with immunoSEQ multiplex PCR; in TCRdb, only in-frame clones are kept and a portion is missing. This sample has about 140,000 clones, with roughly 90% found just once. Sample: peripheral blood, taken on day 0 of AZD1222 vaccination. The receptors derive from an adult in good health.

This clone was seen once. V and J are TRBV6-2 or TRBV6-3 and TRBJ1-5; tentatively, D is TRBD1 (6 bases). The CDR3 runs to 13 residues. CDR1 and CDR2 from the germline V gene are MNHEY and SVGEGT. Trimming left V 4 bases short and J 4 bases short, with 8 bases between. The CDR3 reads CASSFGQNQPQHF. CDR3 in DNA: TGTGCCAGCAGTTTTGGACAGAATCAGCCCCAGCATTTT.

The sample holds one count of this clone. The chain uses TRBV10-1 and TRBJ1-2; D is unclear. CDR3 length: 18 amino acids. The germline CDR1 and CDR2 sequences are WNHNN and SYGVQD (reference sequence). The ends were cut back, 0 bases at V and 5 bases at J, with 22 bases in the middle. CDR3: CASSESNRVGRPSYGYTF. CDR3 bases: TGCGCCAGCAGTGAGTCGAATAGAGTTGGACGCCCATCATATGGCTACACCTTC.

As regards this clone: Other DNA sequences in the sample encode the same CDR3. The V and J genes are TRBV9 and TRBJ1-2, with unresolved D. The V gene lost 0 bases and the J gene lost 7 bases, with 7 bases spanning the gap. The germline CDR1 and CDR2 sequences are SGDLS and YYNGEE. The CDR3 is 12 residues long. This chain's CDR3 is CASSVVGGGYTF. The CDR3 region has the DNA TGTGCCAGCAGCGTAGTGGGAGGTGGCTACACCTTC.

The chain carries TRBV28 and TRBJ2-1, with TRBD2 matching over 9 bases. V gave up 8 bases and J gave up 3 bases; unmatched junction bases: 5. Per the germline V gene, CDR1 is MDHEN and CDR2 is SYDVKM. There are 14 residues in the CDR3. CDR3 bases: TGTGCCAGCTTGGCGGGAGGGCACTACAATGAGCAGTTCTTC. This encodes CASLAGGHYNEQFF.

The table lists this clone with a count of one. This chain links TRBV5-1 with TRBJ1-2; no clear D gene. The ends were cut back, 4 bases at V and 2 bases at J, with 9 bases in the middle. The CDR3 sequence is 13 residues long. In germline, CDR1 is SGHRS, CDR2 YFSETQ. CDR3 nucleotide sequence: TGCGCCAGCAGCCCCATGGCCAACTATGGCTACACCTTC. Translated, it gives CASSPMANYGYTF.

The V and J genes are TRBV28 and TRBJ2-7; TRBD2 matches 7 bases. The germline V gene has CDR1 MDHEN and CDR2 SYDVKM. With 3 bases clipped from V and 3 bases from J, the junction kept 5 bases outside the gene matches. This CDR3 comprises 14 residues. The CDR3 DNA reads TGTGCCAGCAGTTTCAGCGGGACCGGCTACGAGCAGTACTTC. Encoded protein: CASSFSGTGYEQYF.

The chain combines TRBV29-1 with TRBJ2-7; 7 bases map to TRBD2. The CDR3 has 14 amino acids. From germline, CDR1 is SQVTM and CDR2 ANQGSEA. The CDR3 loop reads CSARLAQSSYEQYF. CDR3 bases: TGCAGTGCGCGACTAGCCCAAAGCTCCTACGAGCAGTACTTC.

The chain recombines TRBV6-4 with TRBJ2-3, with unresolved D. The V gene's germline CDR1 is MRHNA and CDR2 SNTAGT. This CDR3 has 14 amino acids. Trimming took 3 bases from V and 2 from J, leaving 9 bases between them. CDR3 nucleotide sequence: TGTGCCAGCAGTGAGGGCAGAGACACAGATACGCAGTATTTT. It is translated as CASSEGRDTDTQYF.

The J gene is TRBJ1-2, the V gene TRBV5-6; weak D call: TRBD1 (6 bases). This CDR3 is built from 14 residues. Germline V gene lookup returns CDR1 SGHDT and CDR2 YYEEEE. V was pared by 4 bases and J by 4 bases, with 14 bases between. The CDR3 loop reads CASSPNWGAYGYTF. For the CDR3, the DNA is TGTGCCAGCAGCCCAAACTGGGGGGCCTATGGCTACACCTTC.

This clone was detected only once. This chain uses TRBV9 with TRBJ2-2; D is unresolved. The CDR3 consists of 14 residues. Trimming pared 0 bases from V and 5 bases from J, leaving 8 bases between. In germline, CDR1 is SGDLS, CDR2 YYNGEE. The CDR3 loop reads CASSVAGRTGELFF. The CDR3 nucleotides are TGTGCCAGCAGCGTAGCGGGTCGTACCGGGGAGCTGTTTTTT.

The gene calls are TRBV11-2 and TRBJ2-1, with 9 bases that match TRBD2. J gave up 2 bases and V 5 bases, and 7 bases lay outside the gene matches. Germline V lookup: CDR1 SGHAT, CDR2 FQNNGV. The CDR3 runs to 16 residues. The CDR3, as DNA: TGTGCCAGCAGCCACGGGACTAGCAGTCCCTACAATGAGCAGTTCTTC. Translated, it gives CASSHGTSSPYNEQFF.

Many counts were recorded for this clone. The chain couples TRBV7-9 to TRBJ2-2; D unclear. Per the germline V gene, CDR1 is SEHNR and CDR2 is FQNEAQ (reference sequence). There are 13 residues in the CDR3. Trimming left V 6 bases short and J 6 bases short, with 11 bases between. CDR3 coding DNA: TGTGCCAGCAGGGCTATACCGGCCGGGGAGCTGTTTTTT. Protein sequence: CASRAIPAGELFF. The full variable domain, in which reference TRBV7-9 and TRBJ2-2 provide the parts outside the CDR3, is DTGVSQNPRHKITKRGQNVTFRCDPISEHNRLYWYRQTLGQGPEFLTYFQNEAQLEKSRLLSDRFSAERPKGSFSTLEIQRTEQGDSAMYLCASRAIPAGELFFGEGSRLTVL.

V is TRBV7-9 and J is TRBJ2-1; unclear D gene. From germline, CDR1 is SEHNR and CDR2 FQNEAQ (reference sequence). The CDR3 has 14 amino acids. V gave up 5 bases and J gave up 9 bases, with 17 bases separating them. CDR3 protein: CASSPTRSAVEQFF. DNA for the CDR3: TGTGCCAGCAGCCCTACCCGCTCGGCCGTTGAGCAGTTCTTC.